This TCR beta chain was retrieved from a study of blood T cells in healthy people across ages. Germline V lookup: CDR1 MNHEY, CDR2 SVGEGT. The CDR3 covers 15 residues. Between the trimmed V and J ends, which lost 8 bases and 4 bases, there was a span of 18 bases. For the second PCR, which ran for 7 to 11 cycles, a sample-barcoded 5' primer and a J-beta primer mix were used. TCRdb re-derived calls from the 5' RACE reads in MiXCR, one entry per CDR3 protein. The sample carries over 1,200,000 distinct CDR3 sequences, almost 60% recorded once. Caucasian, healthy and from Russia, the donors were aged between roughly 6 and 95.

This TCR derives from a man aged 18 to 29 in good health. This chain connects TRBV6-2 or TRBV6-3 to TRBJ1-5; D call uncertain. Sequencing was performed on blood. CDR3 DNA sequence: TGTGCCAGCGAAGGGAGGGCAGGTCTGAATCAGCCCCAGCATTTT. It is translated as CASEGRAGLNQPQHF.